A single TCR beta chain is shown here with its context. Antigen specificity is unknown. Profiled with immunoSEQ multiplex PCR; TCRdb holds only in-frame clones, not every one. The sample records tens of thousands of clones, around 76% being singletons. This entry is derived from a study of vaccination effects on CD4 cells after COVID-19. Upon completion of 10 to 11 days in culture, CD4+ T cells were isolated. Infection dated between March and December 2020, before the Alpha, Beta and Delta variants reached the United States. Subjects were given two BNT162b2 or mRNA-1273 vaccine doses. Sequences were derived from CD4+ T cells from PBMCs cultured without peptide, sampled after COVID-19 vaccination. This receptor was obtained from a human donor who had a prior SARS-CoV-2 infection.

In DNA, the CDR3 is TGTGCCACCAGACCAGCAGGGGACACTGAAGCTTTCTTT. Its translation: CATRPAGDTEAFF. This rearrangement joins TRBV24-1 to TRBJ1-1, with D possibly being TRBD1 (6 bases). The CDR3 runs 13 residues. Germline lookup yields CDR1 KGHDR and CDR2 SFDVKD. With 7 bases removed from V and 3 bases from J, the gap between germline ends came to 11 bases.